Following are 6 T cell receptor beta chains from one sample sequenced in a study of CD8 T cells in ankylosing spondylitis. A single record per CDR3 protein comes from TCRdb applying MiXCR to the 5' RACE reads. Of approximately 350,000 distinct CDR3 sequences in the sample, about 15% were seen once. Sequencing used blood, either unsorted or a sorted T cell fraction (not recorded which). The receptor set was obtained from a male donor with ankylosing spondylitis or in good health (not recorded which).

The table lists this clonotype with a few counts. The chain carries TRBV3-1 and TRBJ2-1, with TRBD1 identical over 7 bases. This CDR3 is 15 amino acids long. V shed 0 bases and J 4 bases; nucleotides not matched to a gene: 3. From germline, CDR1 is LGHDT and CDR2 YNNKEL (reference sequence). CDR3 DNA: TGTGCCAGCAGCCAAGATCCGACAGGGTACAATGAGCAGTTCTTC. It is translated as CASSQDPTGYNEQFF.

The J gene is TRBJ2-2, the V gene TRBV5-1; TRBD2 matches at 11 bases. This CDR3 has 16 amino acids. Germline values: CDR1 SGHRS, CDR2 YFSETQ. Trimming removed 4 bases from V and 1 base from J; junction bases left unmatched: 3. In DNA, the CDR3 is TGCGCCAGCAGCCCACTAGCGGGGGTGAACACCGGGGAGCTGTTTTTT. It codes for CASSPLAGVNTGELFF.

CDR3: CASSLRGTGGANYGYTF. The CDR3 nucleotides are TGTGCCAGCAGTTTACGGGGGACAGGGGGGGCTAACTATGGCTACACCTTC. The chain carries TRBV12-3 or TRBV12-4 and TRBJ1-2; 11 positions agree with TRBD1. This CDR3 has 17 residues. Losses at the gene ends were 2 bases for V and 0 bases for J; bases not matched to a gene: 5.

A few counts support this clonotype. The chain carries TRBV3-1 and TRBJ1-1; 11 positions agree with TRBD1. With 4 bases clipped from V and 5 bases from J, the junction kept 9 bases outside the gene matches. The CDR3 sequence is 16 residues long. Germline-derived CDR1 and CDR2 are LGHDT and YNNKEL (reference sequence). The CDR3 is CASSLGQGARRTEAFF. The CDR3 DNA reads as TGTGCCAGCAGCCTCGGACAGGGGGCGCGGAGGACTGAAGCTTTCTTT.

The rearrangement links TRBV12-3 or TRBV12-4 to TRBJ2-2; 7 bases map to TRBD2. The CDR3 contains 14 residues. After removal of 7 bases from V and 7 bases from J, the junction contained 9 bases not matched to a gene. The CDR3 reads CASTRTRKIGELFF. The CDR3 coding sequence is TGTGCCAGCACCCGGACTAGGAAGATCGGGGAGCTGTTTTTT.

The gene calls are TRBV5-1 and TRBJ2-5; D is uncertain. Germline CDR1 SGHRS, CDR2 YFSETQ. Trimming pared 3 bases from V and 5 bases from J, leaving 11 bases between. CDR3 length: 13 residues. The CDR3 sequence: CASSWISEETQYF. CDR3 bases: TGCGCCAGCAGCTGGATCTCTGAGGAGACCCAGTACTTC.